Listed below are T cell receptor beta chains from one sample, sequenced in a study of early stage breast cancer tumors. Generated by immunoSEQ multiplex PCR, the TCRdb table keeps only in-frame clones and is missing some. The sample has about 69,000 clones; around 80% are singletons. Sequencing was performed on blood. These receptors were taken from a person aged 35-50 years with breast cancer. The CDR3 runs from the conserved cysteine through the conserved F or W. A D gene is named only where the DNA matches it firmly. Clone size is given for some rows only: seen once, a few or many times, or a class if the clone is expanded.

j_gene | v_gene | abundance | d_gene | CDR3nt | CDR3aa
TRBJ1-2 | TRBV5-4 | once | TRBD1 | TGTGCCAGCAGCTCCGGGACAGGGAACTATGGCTACACCTTC | CASSSGTGNYGYTF
TRBJ2-5 | TRBV28 | NA | NA | TGTGCCAGCAGTTTCGGAGAGACCCAGTACTTC | CASSFGETQYF
TRBJ1-5 | TRBV28 | NA | TRBD1 | TGTGCCAGCAGCGACCGGGACAGTCGATGGACTAGCAATCAGCCCCAGCATTTT | CASSDRDSRWTSNQPQHF
TRBJ2-7 | TRBV7-3 | NA | TRBD2 | TGTGCCAGCAGCCTCGGAGGTAGCGGGAACTACGAGCAGTACTTC | CASSLGGSGNYEQYF
TRBJ2-5 | TRBV18 | NA | NA | TGTGCCAGCTCACCACAGTCCGGCAGGAGGCAAGAGACCCAGTACTTC | CASSPQSGRRQETQYF
TRBJ1-1 | TRBV5-1 | NA | NA | TGCGCCAGCAGCCGGGACACTGAAGCTTTCTTT | CASSRDTEAFF
TRBJ1-2 | TRBV6-5 | NA | TRBD1 | TGTGCCAGTACAGGGGGCGAAGACTATGGCTACACCTTC | CASTGGEDYGYTF
TRBJ1-3 | TRBV6-1 | once | NA | TGTGCCAGCAGTGTGGGGACGGACTCTGGAAACACCATATATTTT | CASSVGTDSGNTIYF
TRBJ2-2 | TRBV5-8 | NA | NA | TGTGCCAGCAGCTTGGTATCGGACTCGTGGAACACCGGGGAGCTGTTTTTT | CASSLVSDSWNTGELFF
TRBJ2-2 | TRBV7-9 | NA | NA | TGTGCCAGCAGCTTTCAGGGTTCCGGGGAGCTGTTTTTT | CASSFQGSGELFF
TRBJ2-7 | TRBV18 | once | TRBD2 | TGTGCCAGCTCACCACCACTAGCGGGGCCCTACGAGCAGTACTTC | CASSPPLAGPYEQYF
TRBJ2-5 | TRBV11-2 | NA | NA | TGTGCCAGCAGCTCTAACCAGGTTTACCAAGAGACCCAGTACTTC | CASSSNQVYQETQYF
TRBJ1-2 | TRBV28 | NA | NA | TGTGCCAGCAGTTTGACCCGGGAATTCTCCTTC | CASSLTREFSF